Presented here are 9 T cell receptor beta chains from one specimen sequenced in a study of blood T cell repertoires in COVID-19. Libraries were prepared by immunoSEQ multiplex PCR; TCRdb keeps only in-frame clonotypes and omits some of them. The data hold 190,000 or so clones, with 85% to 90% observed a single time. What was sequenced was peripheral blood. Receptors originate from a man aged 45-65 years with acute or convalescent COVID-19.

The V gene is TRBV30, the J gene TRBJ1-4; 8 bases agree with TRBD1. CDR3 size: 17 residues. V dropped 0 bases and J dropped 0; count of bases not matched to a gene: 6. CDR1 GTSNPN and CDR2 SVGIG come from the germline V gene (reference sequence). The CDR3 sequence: CAWSVQSTGATNEKLFF. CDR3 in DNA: TGTGCCTGGAGTGTACAATCGACAGGGGCAACTAATGAAAAACTGTTTTTT.

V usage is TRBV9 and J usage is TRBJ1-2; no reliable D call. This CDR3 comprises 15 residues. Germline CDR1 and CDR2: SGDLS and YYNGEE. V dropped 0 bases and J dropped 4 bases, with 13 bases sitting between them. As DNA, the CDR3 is TGTGCCAGCAGCGTAGGAAGTGAAATCAGCTATGGCTACACCTTC. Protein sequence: CASSVGSEISYGYTF. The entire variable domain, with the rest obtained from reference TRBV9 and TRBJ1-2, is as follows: DSGVTQTPKHLITATGQRVTLRCSPRSGDLSVYWYQQSLDQGLQFLIQYYNGEERAKGNILERFSAQQFPDLHSELNLSSLELGDSALYFCASSVGSEISYGYTFGSGTRLTVV.

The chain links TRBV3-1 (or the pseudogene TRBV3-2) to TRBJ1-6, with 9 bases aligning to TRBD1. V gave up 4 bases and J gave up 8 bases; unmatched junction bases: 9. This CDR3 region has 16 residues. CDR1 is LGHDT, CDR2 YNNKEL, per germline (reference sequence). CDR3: CASSLTGGVGHSPLHF. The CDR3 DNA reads TGTGCCAGCAGCCTAACAGGGGGCGTAGGTCATTCACCCCTCCACTTT.

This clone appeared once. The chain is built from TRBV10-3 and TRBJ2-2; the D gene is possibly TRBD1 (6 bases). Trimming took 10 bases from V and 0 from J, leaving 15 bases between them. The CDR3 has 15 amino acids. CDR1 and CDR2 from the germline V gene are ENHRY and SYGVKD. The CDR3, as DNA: TGTGCCACCTCCCGACAGGAATCGAACACCGGGGAGCTGTTTTTT. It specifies CATSRQESNTGELFF.

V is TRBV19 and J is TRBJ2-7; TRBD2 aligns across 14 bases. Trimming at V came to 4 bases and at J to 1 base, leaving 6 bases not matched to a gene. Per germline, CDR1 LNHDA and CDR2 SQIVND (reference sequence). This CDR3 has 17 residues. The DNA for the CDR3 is TGTGCCAGTAGTAATGGGAGACTAGCGGGAGGGTCCTACGAGCAGTACTTC. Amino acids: CASSNGRLAGGSYEQYF. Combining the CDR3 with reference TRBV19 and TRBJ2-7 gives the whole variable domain DGGITQSPKYLFRKEGQNVTLSCEQNLNHDAMYWYRQDPGQGLRLIYYSQIVNDFQKGDIAEGYSVSREKKESFPLTVTSAQKNPTAFYLCASSNGRLAGGSYEQYFGPGTRLTVT.

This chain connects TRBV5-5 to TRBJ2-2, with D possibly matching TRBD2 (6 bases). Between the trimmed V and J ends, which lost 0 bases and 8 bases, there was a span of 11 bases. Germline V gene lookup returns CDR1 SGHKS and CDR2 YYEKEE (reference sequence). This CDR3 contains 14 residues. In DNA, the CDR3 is TGTGCCAGCAGCTTGGGGAGGGCCACGGGGGAGCTGTTTTTT. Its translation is CASSLGRATGELFF.

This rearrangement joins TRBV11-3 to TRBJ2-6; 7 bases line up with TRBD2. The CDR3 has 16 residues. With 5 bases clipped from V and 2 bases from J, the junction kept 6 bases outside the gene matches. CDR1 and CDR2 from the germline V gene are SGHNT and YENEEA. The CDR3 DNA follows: TGTGCCAGCAGCCCGGGAGGTGCGGCTGGGGCCAACGTCCTGACTTTC. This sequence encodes CASSPGGAAGANVLTF.

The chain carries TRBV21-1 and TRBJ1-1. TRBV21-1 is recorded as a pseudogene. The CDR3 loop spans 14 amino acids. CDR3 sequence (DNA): TGTGCCAGCAGCAAAGGTCGGGGAAACACTGAAGCTTTCTTT. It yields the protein CASSKGRGNTEAFF.

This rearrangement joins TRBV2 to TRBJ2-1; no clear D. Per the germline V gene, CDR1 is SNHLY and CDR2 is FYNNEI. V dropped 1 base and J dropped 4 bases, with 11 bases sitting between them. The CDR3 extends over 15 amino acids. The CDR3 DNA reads TGTGCCAGCAGTGAAGGGCTCGCTGAATACAATGAGCAGTTCTTC. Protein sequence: CASSEGLAEYNEQFF.